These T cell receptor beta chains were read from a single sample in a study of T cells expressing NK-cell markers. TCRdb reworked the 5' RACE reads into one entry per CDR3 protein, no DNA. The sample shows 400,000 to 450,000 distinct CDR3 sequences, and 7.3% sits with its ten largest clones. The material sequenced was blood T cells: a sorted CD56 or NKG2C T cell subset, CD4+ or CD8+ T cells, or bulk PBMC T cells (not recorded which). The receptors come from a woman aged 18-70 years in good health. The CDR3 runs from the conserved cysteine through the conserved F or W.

CDR3: CASSWGMGGFNEQFF
V: TRBV7-9
length: 15
J: TRBJ2-1

CDR3: CASSVGQSNQPQHF
V: TRBV5-6
length: 14
J: TRBJ1-5

CDR3: CASFDRGNSPLHF
V: TRBV6-1
length: 13
J: TRBJ1-6

CDR3: CASSRDSGANVLTF
V: TRBV12-3/TRBV12-4
length: 14
J: TRBJ2-6

CDR3: CSVVYGNEQYF
V: TRBV29-1
length: 11
J: TRBJ2-7

CDR3: CASSQEAQGVSNEQFF
V: TRBV2
length: 16
J: TRBJ2-1

CDR3: CSARQGSFGETQYF
V: TRBV20-1
length: 14
J: TRBJ2-5

CDR3: CASLAGDTDTQYF
V: TRBV4-2
length: 13
J: TRBJ2-3

CDR3: CASSLGWGRSLNNEQFF
V: TRBV6-2/TRBV6-3
length: 17
J: TRBJ2-1

CDR3: CASTPGAYGYTF
V: TRBV7-2
length: 12
J: TRBJ1-2

CDR3: CSVEDRGRNTNTGELFF
V: TRBV29-1
length: 17
J: TRBJ2-2

CDR3: CASSLASGREYEQYF
V: TRBV7-6
length: 15
J: TRBJ2-7

CDR3: CASSLYPGLGSYNEQFF
V: TRBV7-3
length: 17
J: TRBJ2-1

CDR3: CASSTPPTQETQYF
V: TRBV5-4
length: 14
J: TRBJ2-5

CDR3: CAISGEGAVDEQYF
V: TRBV10-3
length: 14
J: TRBJ2-7

CDR3: CASSEMRFSTGELFF
V: TRBV11-2
length: 15
J: TRBJ2-2

CDR3: CASSSLAGGVNEQFF
V: TRBV6-1
length: 15
J: TRBJ2-1

CDR3: CASSQQDNEQFF
V: TRBV7-6
length: 12
J: TRBJ2-1

CDR3: CASSYSTQGRNEQYF
V: TRBV6-5
length: 15
J: TRBJ2-7

CDR3: CASSFVGQGNYGYTF
V: TRBV28
length: 15
J: TRBJ1-2

CDR3: CASSIGGIRENIQYF
V: TRBV19
length: 15
J: TRBJ2-4

CDR3: CASRLHPGGTDTQYF
V: TRBV11-2
length: 15
J: TRBJ2-3

CDR3: CASSGEAGPQHF
V: TRBV2
length: 12
J: TRBJ1-5

CDR3: CSVSERAKNIQYF
V: TRBV29-1
length: 13
J: TRBJ2-4

CDR3: CATSDGKGTGVEQFF
V: TRBV24-1
length: 15
J: TRBJ2-1